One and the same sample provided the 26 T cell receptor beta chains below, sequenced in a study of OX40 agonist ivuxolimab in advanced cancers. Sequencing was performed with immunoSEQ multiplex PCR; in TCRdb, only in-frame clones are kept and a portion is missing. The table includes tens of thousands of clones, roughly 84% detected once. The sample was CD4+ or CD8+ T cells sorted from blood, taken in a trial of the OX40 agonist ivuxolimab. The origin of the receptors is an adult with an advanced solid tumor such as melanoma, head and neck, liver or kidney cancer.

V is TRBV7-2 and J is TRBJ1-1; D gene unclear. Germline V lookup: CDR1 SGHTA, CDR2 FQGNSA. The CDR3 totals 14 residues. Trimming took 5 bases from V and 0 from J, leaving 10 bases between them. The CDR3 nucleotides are TGTGCCAGCAGCCTGAGCACGGTGAACACTGAAGCTTTCTTT. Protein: CASSLSTVNTEAFF.

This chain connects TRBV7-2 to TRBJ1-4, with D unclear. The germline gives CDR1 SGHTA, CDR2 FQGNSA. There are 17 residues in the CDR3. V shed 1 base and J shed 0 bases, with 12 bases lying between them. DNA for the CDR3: TGTGCCAGCAGCTTAGTCCCCCCCCGTGCAACTAATGAAAAACTGTTTTTT. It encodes CASSLVPPRATNEKLFF. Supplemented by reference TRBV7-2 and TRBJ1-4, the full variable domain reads GAGVSQSPSNKVTEKGKDVELRCDPISGHTALYWYRQSLGQGLEFLIYFQGNSAPDKSGLPSDRFSAERTGGSVSTLTIQRTQQEDSAVYLCASSLVPPRATNEKLFFGSGTQLSVL.

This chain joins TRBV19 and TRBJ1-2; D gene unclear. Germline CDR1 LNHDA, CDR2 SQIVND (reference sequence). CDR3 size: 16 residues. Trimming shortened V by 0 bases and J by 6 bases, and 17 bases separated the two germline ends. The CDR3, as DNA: TGTGCCAGTAGTATAGATCGGCTAACCGCACGGGATGGCTACACCTTC. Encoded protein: CASSIDRLTARDGYTF.

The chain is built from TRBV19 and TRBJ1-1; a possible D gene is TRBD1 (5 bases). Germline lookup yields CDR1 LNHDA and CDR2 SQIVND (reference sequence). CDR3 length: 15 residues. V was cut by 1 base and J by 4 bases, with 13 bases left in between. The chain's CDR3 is CASSIGGVGFTEAFF. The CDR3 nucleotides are TGTGCCAGTAGTATAGGAGGGGTAGGGTTCACTGAAGCTTTCTTT.

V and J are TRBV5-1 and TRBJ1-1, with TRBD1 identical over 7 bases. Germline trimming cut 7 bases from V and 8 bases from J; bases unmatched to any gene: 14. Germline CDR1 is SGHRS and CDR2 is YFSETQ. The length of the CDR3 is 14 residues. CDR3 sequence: CASSSGWTGEEAFF. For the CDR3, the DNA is TGCGCCAGCTCCTCCGGGTGGACAGGCGAGGAAGCTTTCTTT. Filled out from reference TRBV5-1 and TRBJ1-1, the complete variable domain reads KAGVTQTPRYLIKTRGQQVTLSCSPISGHRSVSWYQQTPGQGLQFLFEYFSETQRNKGNFPGRFSGRQFSNSRSEMNVSTLELGDSALYLCASSSGWTGEEAFFGQGTRLTVV.

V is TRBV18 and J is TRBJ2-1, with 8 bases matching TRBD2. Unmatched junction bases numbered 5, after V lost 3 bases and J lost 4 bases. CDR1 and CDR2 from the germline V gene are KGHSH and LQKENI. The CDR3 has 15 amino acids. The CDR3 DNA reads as TGTGCCAGCTCACCCGCGGGGGGCGGGTACAATGAGCAGTTCTTC. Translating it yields CASSPAGGGYNEQFF.

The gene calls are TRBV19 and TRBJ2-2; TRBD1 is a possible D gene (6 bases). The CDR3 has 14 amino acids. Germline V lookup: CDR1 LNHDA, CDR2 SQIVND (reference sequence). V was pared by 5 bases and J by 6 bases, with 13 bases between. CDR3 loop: CASSPQAGAGELFF. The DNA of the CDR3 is TGTGCCAGTAGTCCTCAAGCAGGGGCCGGGGAGCTGTTTTTT. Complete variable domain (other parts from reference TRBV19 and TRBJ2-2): DGGITQSPKYLFRKEGQNVTLSCEQNLNHDAMYWYRQDPGQGLRLIYYSQIVNDFQKGDIAEGYSVSREKKESFPLTVTSAQKNPTAFYLCASSPQAGAGELFFGEGSRLTVL.

CDR3 nucleotides: TGTGCCAGTAGTTCTCCGGGACAAACCTACGAGCAGTACTTC. Its protein is CASSSPGQTYEQYF. The chain joins TRBV19 to TRBJ2-7, with a weak D call TRBD1 (6 bases). CDR1 is LNHDA, CDR2 SQIVND, per germline (reference sequence). The CDR3 extends over 14 amino acids. Trimming pared 5 bases from V and 2 bases from J, leaving 13 bases between.

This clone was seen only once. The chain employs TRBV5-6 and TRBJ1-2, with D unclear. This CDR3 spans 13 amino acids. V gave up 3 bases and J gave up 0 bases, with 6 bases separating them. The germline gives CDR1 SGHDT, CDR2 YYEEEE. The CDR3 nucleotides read TGTGCCAGCAGCTGGGGATCTAACTATGGCTACACCTTC. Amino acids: CASSWGSNYGYTF.

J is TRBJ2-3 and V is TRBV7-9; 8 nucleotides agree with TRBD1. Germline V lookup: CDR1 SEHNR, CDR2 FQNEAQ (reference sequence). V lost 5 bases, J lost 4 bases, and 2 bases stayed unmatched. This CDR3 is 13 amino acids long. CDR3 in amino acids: CASSPRGPDTQYF. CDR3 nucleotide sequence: TGTGCCAGCAGCCCCAGGGGGCCAGATACGCAGTATTTT.

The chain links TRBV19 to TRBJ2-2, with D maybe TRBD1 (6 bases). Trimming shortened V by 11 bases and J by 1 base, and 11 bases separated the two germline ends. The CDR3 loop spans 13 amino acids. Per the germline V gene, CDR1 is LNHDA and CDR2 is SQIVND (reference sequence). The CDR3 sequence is CALWDKNTGELFF. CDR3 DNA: TGTGCCTTATGGGACAAGAACACCGGGGAGCTGTTTTTT.

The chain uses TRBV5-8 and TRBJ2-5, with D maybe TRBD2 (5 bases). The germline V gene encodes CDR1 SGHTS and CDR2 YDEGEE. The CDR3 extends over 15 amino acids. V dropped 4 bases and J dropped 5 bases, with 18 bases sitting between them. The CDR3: CASSPWRVEGETQYF. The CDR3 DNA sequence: TGTGCCAGCAGCCCTTGGCGGGTAGAAGGGGAGACCCAGTACTTC. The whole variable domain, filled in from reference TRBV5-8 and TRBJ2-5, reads EAGVTQSPTHLIKTRGQQATLRCSPISGHTSVYWYQQALGLGLQFLLWYDEGEERNRGNFPPRFSGRQFPNYSSELNVNALELEDSALYLCASSPWRVEGETQYFGPGTRLLVL.

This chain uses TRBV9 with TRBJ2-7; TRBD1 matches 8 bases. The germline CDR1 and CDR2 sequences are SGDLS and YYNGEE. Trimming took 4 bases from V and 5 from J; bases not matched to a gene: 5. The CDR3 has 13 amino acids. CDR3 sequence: CASSSTGENEQYF. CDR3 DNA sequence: TGTGCCAGCAGCTCGACAGGGGAAAACGAGCAGTACTTC. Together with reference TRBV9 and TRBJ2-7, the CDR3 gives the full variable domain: DSGVTQTPKHLITATGQRVTLRCSPRSGDLSVYWYQQSLDQGLQFLIQYYNGEERAKGNILERFSAQQFPDLHSELNLSSLELGDSALYFCASSSTGENEQYFGPGTRLTVT.

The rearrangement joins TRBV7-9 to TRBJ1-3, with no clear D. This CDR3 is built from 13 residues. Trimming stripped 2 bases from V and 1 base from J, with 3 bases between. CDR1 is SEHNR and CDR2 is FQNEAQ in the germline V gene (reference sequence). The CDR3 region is CASSLRSGNTIYF. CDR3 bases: TGTGCCAGCAGCTTACGGTCTGGAAACACCATATATTTT. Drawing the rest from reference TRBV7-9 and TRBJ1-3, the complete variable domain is DTGVSQNPRHKITKRGQNVTFRCDPISEHNRLYWYRQTLGQGPEFLTYFQNEAQLEKSRLLSDRFSAERPKGSFSTLEIQRTEQGDSAMYLCASSLRSGNTIYFGEGSWLTVV.

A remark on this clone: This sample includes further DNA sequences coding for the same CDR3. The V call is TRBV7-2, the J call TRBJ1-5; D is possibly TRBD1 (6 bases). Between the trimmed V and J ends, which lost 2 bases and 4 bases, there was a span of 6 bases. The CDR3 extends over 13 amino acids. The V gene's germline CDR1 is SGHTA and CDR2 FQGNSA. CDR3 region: CASSLQGNQPQHF. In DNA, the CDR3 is TGTGCCAGCAGCTTACAGGGGAATCAGCCCCAGCATTTT.

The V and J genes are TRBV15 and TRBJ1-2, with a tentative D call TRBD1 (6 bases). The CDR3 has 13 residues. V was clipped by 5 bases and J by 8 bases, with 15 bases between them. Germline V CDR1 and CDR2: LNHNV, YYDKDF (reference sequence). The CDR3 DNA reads TGTGCCACCAGCTTGGACAGACTCCTAGGCTACACCTTC. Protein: CATSLDRLLGYTF.

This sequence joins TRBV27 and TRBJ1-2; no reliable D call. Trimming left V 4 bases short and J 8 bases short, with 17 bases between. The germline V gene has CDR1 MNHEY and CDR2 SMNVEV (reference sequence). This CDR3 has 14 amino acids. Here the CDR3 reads CASSSRTDLRGYTF. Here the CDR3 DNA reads TGTGCCAGCAGTTCGCGGACGGACTTGCGGGGCTACACCTTC.

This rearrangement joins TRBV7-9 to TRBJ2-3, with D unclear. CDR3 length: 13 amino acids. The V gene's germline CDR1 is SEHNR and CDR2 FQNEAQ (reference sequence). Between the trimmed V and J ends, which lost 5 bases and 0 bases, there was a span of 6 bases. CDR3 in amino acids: CASSRPSTDTQYF. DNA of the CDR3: TGTGCCAGCAGCCGGCCCAGCACAGATACGCAGTATTTT.

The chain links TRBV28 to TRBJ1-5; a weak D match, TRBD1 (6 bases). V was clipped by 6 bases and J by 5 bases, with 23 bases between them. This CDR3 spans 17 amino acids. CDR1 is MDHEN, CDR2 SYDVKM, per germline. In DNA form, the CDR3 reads TGTGCCAGCAGACCCCGGAGGACAGCGGGATTTGATCAGCCCCAGCATTTT. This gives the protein CASRPRRTAGFDQPQHF.

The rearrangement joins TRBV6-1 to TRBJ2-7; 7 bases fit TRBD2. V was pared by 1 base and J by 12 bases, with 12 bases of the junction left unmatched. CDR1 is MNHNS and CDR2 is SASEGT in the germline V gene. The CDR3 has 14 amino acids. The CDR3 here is CASSEVGLSTFAYF. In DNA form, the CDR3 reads TGTGCCAGCAGTGAAGTGGGACTATCAACTTTTGCGTACTTC.

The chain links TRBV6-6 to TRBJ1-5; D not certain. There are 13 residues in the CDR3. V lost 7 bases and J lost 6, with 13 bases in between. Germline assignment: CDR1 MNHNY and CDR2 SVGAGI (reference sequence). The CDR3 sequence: CASTRTSGQPQHF. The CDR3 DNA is TGTGCCAGCACCCGGACCAGTGGTCAGCCCCAGCATTTT.

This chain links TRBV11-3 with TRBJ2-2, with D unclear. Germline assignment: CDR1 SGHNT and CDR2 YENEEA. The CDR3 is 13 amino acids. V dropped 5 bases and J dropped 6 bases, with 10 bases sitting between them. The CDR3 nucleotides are TGTGCCAGCAGCCAACGCGATCCCGGGGAGCTGTTTTTT. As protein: CASSQRDPGELFF. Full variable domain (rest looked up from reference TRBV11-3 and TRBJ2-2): EAGVVQSPRYKIIEKKQPVAFWCNPISGHNTLYWYLQNLGQGPELLIRYENEEAVDDSQLPKDRFSAERLKGVDSTLKIQPAELGDSAVYLCASSQRDPGELFFGEGSRLTVL.

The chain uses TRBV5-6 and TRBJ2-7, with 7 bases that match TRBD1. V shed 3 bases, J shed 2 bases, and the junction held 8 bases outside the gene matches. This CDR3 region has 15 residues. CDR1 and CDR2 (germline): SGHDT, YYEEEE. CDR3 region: CASSSGRDSTYEQYF. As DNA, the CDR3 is TGTGCCAGCAGCTCAGGCCGGGACAGTACCTACGAGCAGTACTTC.

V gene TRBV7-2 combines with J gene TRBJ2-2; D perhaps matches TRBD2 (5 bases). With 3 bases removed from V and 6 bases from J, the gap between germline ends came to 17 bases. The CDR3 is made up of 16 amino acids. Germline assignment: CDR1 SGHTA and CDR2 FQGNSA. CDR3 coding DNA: TGTGCCAGCAGCTTCTCTCGGACTTTTAGTGCCGGGGAGCTGTTTTTT. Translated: CASSFSRTFSAGELFF.

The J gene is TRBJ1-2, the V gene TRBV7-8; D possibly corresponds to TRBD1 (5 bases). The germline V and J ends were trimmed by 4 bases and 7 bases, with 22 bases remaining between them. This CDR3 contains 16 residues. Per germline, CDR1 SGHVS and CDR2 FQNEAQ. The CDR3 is CASSSPGTPAVGGYTF. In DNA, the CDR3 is TGTGCCAGCAGCTCCCCCGGGACTCCGGCAGTTGGTGGCTACACCTTC.

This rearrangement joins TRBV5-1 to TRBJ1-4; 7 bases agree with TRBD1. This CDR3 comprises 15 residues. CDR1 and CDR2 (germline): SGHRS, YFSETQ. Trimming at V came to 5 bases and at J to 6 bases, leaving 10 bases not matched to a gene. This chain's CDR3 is CASRPTGAPYEKLFF. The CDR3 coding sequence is TGCGCCAGCAGACCTACAGGGGCCCCCTATGAAAAACTGTTTTTT.